The clone carrying this T cell receptor (beta chain) was observed a single time. How the authors handled the data: Cell counts per sample came from amplifying reference gene primers. The protocol was immunoSEQ multiplex PCR, while the TCRdb copy is restricted to in-frame clones and leaves out a portion. The DNA gave D and trimming, while V, J and clone size come from that table. The sample yields approximately 200,000 clones, 70% to 80% seen once. This entry is derived from a study of blood T cell repertoires in COVID-19. Study-level information: COVID-19 samples, acute and convalescent, were from the United States, Italy and Spain. T cells, B-cell-depleted T cells, or PBMCs supplied cDNA or gDNA.

CDR1 and CDR2 (germline): SGHAT, FQNNGV. The CDR3 length is 14 residues. The ends lost 4 bases at V and 4 bases at J; junction bases unmatched: 4. Patients of the Seattle cohort, enrolled during active infection, were followed longitudinally. Sample: peripheral blood. This sequence joins TRBV11-2 and TRBJ1-1; 9 positions match TRBD1. The receptor's source is a middle-aged woman with COVID-19, enrolled during active disease. The chain's CDR3 is CASSSTDRGTEAFF. The CDR3 DNA follows: TGTGCCAGCAGCTCTACGGACAGGGGCACTGAAGCTTTCTTT.